This T cell receptor (beta chain) was sequenced for a study of HIV-infected patients and healthy controls. TCRdb used MiXCR to reprocess the 5' RACE reads, holding one entry per CDR3 protein. The sample carries tens of thousands of distinct CDR3 sequences, 19% recorded once. Ten or more counts support this clonotype. The CDR3 extends over 17 amino acids. V was cut by 0 bases and J by 2 bases, with 17 bases left in between. The germline V gene has CDR1 DFQATT and CDR2 SNEGSKA (reference sequence). The source material was CD4+ T cells from blood. The receptor was derived from a human donor in good health. The chain carries TRBV20-1 and TRBJ1-5; D ambiguous. CDR3 DNA sequence: TGCAGTGCTAGAGATTCCCGGGCGGGGTGGCGCAATCAGCCCCAGCATTTT. Its protein is CSARDSRAGWRNQPQHF.